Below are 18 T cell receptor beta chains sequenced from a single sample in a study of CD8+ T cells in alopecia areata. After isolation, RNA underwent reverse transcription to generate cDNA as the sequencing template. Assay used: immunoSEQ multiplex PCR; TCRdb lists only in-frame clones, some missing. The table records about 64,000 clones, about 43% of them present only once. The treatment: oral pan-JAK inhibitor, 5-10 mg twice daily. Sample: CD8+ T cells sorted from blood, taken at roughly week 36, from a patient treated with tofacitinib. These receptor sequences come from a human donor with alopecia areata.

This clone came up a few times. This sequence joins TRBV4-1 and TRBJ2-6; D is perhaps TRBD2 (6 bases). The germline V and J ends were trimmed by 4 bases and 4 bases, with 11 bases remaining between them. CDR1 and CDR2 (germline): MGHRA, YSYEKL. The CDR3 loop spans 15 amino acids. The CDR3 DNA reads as TGCGCCAGCAGCCCGAGGGGAGGCGGGGCCAACGTCCTGACTTTC. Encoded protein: CASSPRGGGANVLTF.

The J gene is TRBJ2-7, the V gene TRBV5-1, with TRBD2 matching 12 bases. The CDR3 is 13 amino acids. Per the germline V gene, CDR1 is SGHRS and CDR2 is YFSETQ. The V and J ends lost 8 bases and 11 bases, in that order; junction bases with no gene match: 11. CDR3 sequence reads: CASTETSGSLKYF. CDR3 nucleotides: TGCGCCAGTACGGAGACTAGCGGGAGTTTGAAGTACTTC.

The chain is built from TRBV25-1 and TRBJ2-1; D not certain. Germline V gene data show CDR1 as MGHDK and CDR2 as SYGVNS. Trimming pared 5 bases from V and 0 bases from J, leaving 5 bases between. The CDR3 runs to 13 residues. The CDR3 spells CASSWSSYNEQFF. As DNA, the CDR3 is TGTGCCAGCAGTTGGAGCTCCTACAATGAGCAGTTCTTC.

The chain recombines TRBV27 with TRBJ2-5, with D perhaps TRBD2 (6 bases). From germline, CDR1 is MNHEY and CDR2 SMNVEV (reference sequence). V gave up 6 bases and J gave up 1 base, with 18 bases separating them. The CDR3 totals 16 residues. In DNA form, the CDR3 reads TGTGCCAGCAGCCAACTAGCTTCGGTCACCCAAGAGACCCAGTACTTC. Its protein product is CASSQLASVTQETQYF.

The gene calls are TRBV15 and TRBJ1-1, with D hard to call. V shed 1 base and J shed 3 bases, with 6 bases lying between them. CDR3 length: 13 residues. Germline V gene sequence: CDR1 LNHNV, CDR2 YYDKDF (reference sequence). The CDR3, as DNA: TGTGCCACCAGCAGAGTAAGGGACACTGAAGCTTTCTTT. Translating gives CATSRVRDTEAFF.

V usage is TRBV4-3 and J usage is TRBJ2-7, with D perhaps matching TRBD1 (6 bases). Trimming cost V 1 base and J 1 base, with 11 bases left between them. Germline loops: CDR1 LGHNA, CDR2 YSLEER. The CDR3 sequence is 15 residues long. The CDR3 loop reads CASSQAPTGSYEQYF. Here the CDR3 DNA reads TGCGCCAGCAGCCAAGCCCCGACAGGATCCTACGAGCAGTACTTC.

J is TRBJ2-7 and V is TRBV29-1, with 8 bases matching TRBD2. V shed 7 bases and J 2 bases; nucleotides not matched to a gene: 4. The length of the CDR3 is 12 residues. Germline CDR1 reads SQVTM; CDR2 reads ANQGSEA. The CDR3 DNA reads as TGCAGCGCCGTCGGGAGGGCCTACGAGCAGTACTTC. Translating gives CSAVGRAYEQYF.

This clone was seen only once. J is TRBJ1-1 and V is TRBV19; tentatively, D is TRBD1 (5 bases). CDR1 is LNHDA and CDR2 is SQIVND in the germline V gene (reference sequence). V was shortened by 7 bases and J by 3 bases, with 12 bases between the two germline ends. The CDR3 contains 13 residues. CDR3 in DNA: TGTGCCAGTAACCCTGACAGAGACACTGAAGCTTTCTTT. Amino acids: CASNPDRDTEAFF.

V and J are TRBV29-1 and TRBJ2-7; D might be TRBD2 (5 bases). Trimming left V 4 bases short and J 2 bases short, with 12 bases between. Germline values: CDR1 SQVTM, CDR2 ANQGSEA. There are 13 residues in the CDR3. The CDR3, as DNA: TGCAGCGTTGGGGCTAGAGGGACCTACGAGCAGTACTTC. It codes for CSVGARGTYEQYF.

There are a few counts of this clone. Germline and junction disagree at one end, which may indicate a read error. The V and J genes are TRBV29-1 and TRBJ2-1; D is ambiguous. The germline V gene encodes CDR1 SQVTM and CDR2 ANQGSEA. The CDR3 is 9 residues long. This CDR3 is CSVGSPQIF. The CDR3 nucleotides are TGCAGCGTTGGATCACCACAGATCTTC.

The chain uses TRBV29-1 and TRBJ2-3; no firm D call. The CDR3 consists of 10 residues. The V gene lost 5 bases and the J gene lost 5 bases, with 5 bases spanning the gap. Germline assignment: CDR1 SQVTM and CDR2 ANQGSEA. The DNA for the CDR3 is TGCAGCGTTCGAGGAGATACGCAGTATTTT. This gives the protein CSVRGDTQYF.

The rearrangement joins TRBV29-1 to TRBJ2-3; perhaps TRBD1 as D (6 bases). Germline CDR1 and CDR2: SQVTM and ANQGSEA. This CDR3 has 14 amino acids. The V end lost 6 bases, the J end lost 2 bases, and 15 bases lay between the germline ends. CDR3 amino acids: CSVTRQGSTDTQYF. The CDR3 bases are TGCAGCGTAACCCGGCAGGGGTCCACAGATACGCAGTATTTT.

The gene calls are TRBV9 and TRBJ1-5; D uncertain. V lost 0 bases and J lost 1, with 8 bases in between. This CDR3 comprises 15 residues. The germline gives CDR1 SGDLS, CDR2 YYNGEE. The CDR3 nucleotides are TGTGCCAGCAGCGTAGGAGGCTCGAGCAATCAGCCCCAGCATTTT. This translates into CASSVGGSSNQPQHF.

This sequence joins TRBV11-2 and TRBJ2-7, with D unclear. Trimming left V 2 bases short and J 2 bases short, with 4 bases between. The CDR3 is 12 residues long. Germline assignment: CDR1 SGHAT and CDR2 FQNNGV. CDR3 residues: CASSLTAYEQYF. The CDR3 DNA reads TGTGCCAGCAGCTTAACGGCCTACGAGCAGTACTTC. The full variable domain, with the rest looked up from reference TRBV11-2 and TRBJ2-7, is EAGVAQSPRYKIIEKRQSVAFWCNPISGHATLYWYQQILGQGPKLLIQFQNNGVVDDSQLPKDRFSAERLKGVDSTLKIQPAKLEDSAVYLCASSLTAYEQYFGPGTRLTVT.

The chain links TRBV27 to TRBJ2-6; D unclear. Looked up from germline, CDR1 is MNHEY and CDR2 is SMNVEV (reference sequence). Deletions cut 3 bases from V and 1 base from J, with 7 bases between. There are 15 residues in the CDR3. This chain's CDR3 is CASSFRLSGANVLTF. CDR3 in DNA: TGTGCCAGCAGTTTTCGGTTATCTGGGGCCAACGTCCTGACTTTC.

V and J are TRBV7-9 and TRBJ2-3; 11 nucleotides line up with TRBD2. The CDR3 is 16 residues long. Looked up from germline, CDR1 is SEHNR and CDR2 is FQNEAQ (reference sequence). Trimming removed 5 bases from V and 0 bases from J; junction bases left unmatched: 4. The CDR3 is CASSPTSGRSTDTQYF. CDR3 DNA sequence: TGTGCCAGCAGCCCTACTAGCGGGAGAAGCACAGATACGCAGTATTTT.

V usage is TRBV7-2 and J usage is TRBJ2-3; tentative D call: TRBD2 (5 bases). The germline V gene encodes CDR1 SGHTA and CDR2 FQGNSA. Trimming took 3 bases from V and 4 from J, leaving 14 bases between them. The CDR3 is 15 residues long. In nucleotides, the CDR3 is TGTGCCAGCAGCTTCGGCACTACGAGGGCAGATACGCAGTATTTT. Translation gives CASSFGTTRADTQYF.

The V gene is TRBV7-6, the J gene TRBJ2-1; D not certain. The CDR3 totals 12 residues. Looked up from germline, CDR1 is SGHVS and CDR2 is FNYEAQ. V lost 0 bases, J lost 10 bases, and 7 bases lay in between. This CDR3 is CASSLAGWEQFF. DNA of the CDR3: TGTGCCAGCAGCTTAGCAGGGTGGGAGCAGTTCTTC.